This is a list of T cell receptor beta chains from one sample in a study of OX40 agonist ivuxolimab in advanced cancers. Measured with immunoSEQ multiplex PCR; TCRdb has only the in-frame clones, and not every one. The table shows 50,000 to 75,000 clones, with roughly nine tenths occurring only once. This specimen was CD4+ or CD8+ T cells sorted from blood, taken in a trial of the OX40 agonist ivuxolimab. The receptor set was obtained from an adult with an advanced solid tumor such as melanoma, head and neck, liver or kidney cancer. The CDR3 runs from the conserved cysteine through the conserved F or W. A D gene is named only where the DNA matches it firmly. For some rows the clone size is stated as once, few or many, or as a class when expanded; others skip it.

NA NA TRBJ1-5 TRBV10-2 CASSLGQGNQPQHF TGCGCCAGCAGTCTAGGGCAGGGCAATCAGCCCCAGCATTTT
NA once TRBJ2-3 TRBV18 CASSPRSLGLGDTQYF TGTGCCAGCTCACCACGATCACTAGGGCTGGGAGATACGCAGTATTTT
NA NA TRBJ2-2 TRBV14 CASSQGTTNTGELFF TGTGCCAGCAGCCAAGGAACTACGAACACCGGGGAGCTGTTTTTT
TRBD1 NA TRBJ1-1 TRBV6-5 CASSYSDRVGTEAFF TGTGCCAGCAGTTACTCCGACAGGGTAGGCACTGAAGCTTTCTTT
NA NA TRBJ2-7 TRBV6-5 CASSLQVHEQYF TGTGCCAGCAGCTTACAGGTCCACGAGCAGTACTTC
NA NA TRBJ1-1 TRBV6-5 CASSYTGVGATEAFF TGTGCCAGCAGTTACACGGGGGTGGGGGCCACTGAAGCTTTCTTT
NA NA TRBJ1-2 TRBV27 CASSWGRGEGYTF TGTGCCAGCAGTTGGGGGAGGGGCGAGGGCTACACCTTC
NA few TRBJ1-2 TRBV28 CASSLAPNYGYTF TGTGCCAGCAGTCTAGCCCCCAACTATGGCTACACCTTC
TRBD2 NA TRBJ2-7 TRBV6-1 CASSGGGGLAGRGEQYF TGTGCCAGCAGTGGCGGCGGGGGGCTAGCGGGTCGTGGGGAGCAGTACTTC
TRBD1 NA TRBJ2-5 TRBV5-4 CASSTGQGGMETQYF TGTGCCAGCAGCACTGGACAGGGGGGAATGGAGACCCAGTACTTC
NA NA TRBJ1-1 TRBV5-1 CASSFVSAESWRDGNTEAFF TGCGCCAGCAGCTTTGTATCGGCGGAGAGTTGGCGGGACGGCAACACTGAAGCTTTCTTT
TRBD2 NA TRBJ2-7 TRBV4-3 CASSQSAGSYEQYF TGCGCCAGCAGCCAGTCAGCGGGGTCTTACGAGCAGTACTTC
NA NA TRBJ1-5 TRBV5-1 CASSLLGDLGQPQHF TGCGCCAGCAGCCTCCTGGGGGACTTAGGTCAGCCCCAGCATTTT
TRBD1 NA TRBJ1-5 TRBV19 CASRETGELPQHF TGTGCCAGTAGGGAAACAGGGGAGCTGCCCCAGCATTTT
NA NA TRBJ1-2 TRBV7-6 CASSLYHRDLNYGYTF TGTGCCAGCAGCTTATATCACAGGGATCTTAACTATGGCTACACCTTC
NA NA TRBJ1-2 TRBV6-6 CASSYEGTYGYTF TGTGCCAGCAGTTACGAGGGGACCTATGGCTACACCTTC
NA NA TRBJ2-1 TRBV5-4 CASEQKVLGRRGEQFF TGTGCCAGCGAGCAAAAGGTTCTCGGACGAAGGGGTGAGCAGTTCTTC
TRBD1 few TRBJ1-1 TRBV7-9 CASSPTRDSQAFF TGTGCCAGCAGCCCTACCCGGGACAGCCAAGCTTTCTTT
NA NA TRBJ2-5 TRBV19 CASSIGAAGTQETQYF TGTGCCAGTAGTATAGGTGCGGCGGGGACCCAAGAGACCCAGTACTTC
NA NA TRBJ2-3 TRBV10-1 CASSPTLDTQYF TGCGCCAGCAGTCCGACTCTGGATACGCAGTATTTT
NA NA TRBJ2-3 TRBV10-3 CAIRQNLGGITDTQYF TGTGCCATCCGACAAAACTTAGGGGGGATCACAGATACGCAGTATTTT
NA NA TRBJ1-5 TRBV5-1 CASSLGDINQPQHF TGCGCCAGCAGCTTGGGGGACATCAATCAGCCCCAGCATTTT
NA NA TRBJ1-1 TRBV11-2 CASKWTSNTEAFF TGTGCCAGCAAGTGGACGTCGAACACTGAAGCTTTCTTT
NA few TRBJ1-2 TRBV7-2 CASSPVGFDGYTF TGTGCCAGCAGCCCCGTGGGTTTTGATGGCTACACCTTC
NA NA TRBJ1-2 TRBV5-1 CASSLAPGAYGYTF TGCGCCAGCAGCTTGGCTCCAGGGGCCTATGGCTACACCTTC
TRBD2 NA TRBJ2-5 TRBV2 CASTIGLANGETQYF TGTGCCAGCACTATAGGACTAGCTAATGGGGAGACCCAGTACTTC
NA NA TRBJ2-1 TRBV5-5 CASSSGELNYNEQFF TGTGCCAGCAGCTCGGGAGAGCTCAACTACAATGAGCAGTTCTTC
TRBD1 NA TRBJ2-3 TRBV5-6 CASRPTGGRTDTQYF TGTGCCAGCAGACCGACAGGGGGGAGAACAGATACGCAGTATTTT
TRBD1 NA TRBJ1-5 TRBV19 CASRGGQGSNQPQHF TGTGCCAGTAGAGGGGGCCAGGGTAGCAATCAGCCCCAGCATTTT
NA NA TRBJ2-7 TRBV11-2 CASSLDRGGPYEQYF TGTGCCAGCAGCTTAGATCGAGGAGGGCCCTACGAGCAGTACTTC
TRBD1 NA TRBJ1-5 TRBV19 CASSPTGSYQPQHF TGTGCCAGTAGCCCGACAGGGTCTTATCAGCCCCAGCATTTT
TRBD2 NA TRBJ2-3 TRBV10-1 CASSETTGTTSTTDTQYF TGCGCCAGCAGTGAGACCACGGGGACTACCTCAACCACAGATACGCAGTATTTT
NA NA TRBJ2-7 TRBV19 CASSPPAAVASYEQYF TGTGCCAGTAGTCCCCCGGCGGCAGTCGCCTCCTACGAGCAGTACTTC
NA NA TRBJ2-6 TRBV15 CATSRPVGSGANVLTF TGTGCCACCAGCAGGCCCGTGGGCTCTGGGGCCAACGTCCTGACTTTC